These T cell receptor beta chains were read from a single sample in a study of blood T cell dynamics during melanoma immunotherapy. Only in-frame clones appear in the TCRdb table, and some are missing; sequencing was by immunoSEQ multiplex PCR. Of about 13,000 clones detected, 92% appear once; the ten largest clones hold more than 0.15%. This specimen consisted of effector memory CD8+ T cells from blood, obtained from a patient treated with checkpoint blockade. Receptors were obtained from a human donor with melanoma. Each CDR3 is given with its conserved first and last residue. Each record gives: J gene, clone size, D gene, V gene, CDR3 DNA, CDR3 protein. A D gene is named only where the DNA matches it firmly. Some rows mark clone size as missing; the rest say once, few, many or name a class of expanded clone.

J: TRBJ1-1
size: .
D: .
V: TRBV5-4
DNA: TGTGCCAGCAGCTTAAGTAAAACTGAAGCTTTCTTT
CDR3: CASSLSKTEAFF

J: TRBJ2-7
size: .
D: .
V: TRBV5-5
DNA: TGTGCCAGCAGCTTTAGAGGGGAGGTCTACGAGCAGTACTTC
CDR3: CASSFRGEVYEQYF

J: TRBJ2-1
size: .
D: TRBD1
V: TRBV5-1
DNA: TGCGCCAGCAGCCCCCGGGACAGGGATGAGCAGTTCTTC
CDR3: CASSPRDRDEQFF

J: TRBJ2-4
size: .
D: .
V: TRBV13
DNA: TGTGCCAGCAGCTTAAAAGGATCGCCGTTAGGGGCCAAAAACATTCAGTACTTC
CDR3: CASSLKGSPLGAKNIQYF

J: TRBJ1-2
size: .
D: .
V: TRBV7-9
DNA: TGTGCCAGCAGCTTACCGGACTTTCCTAACTATGGCTACACCTTC
CDR3: CASSLPDFPNYGYTF

J: TRBJ1-2
size: .
D: .
V: TRBV19
DNA: TGTGCCAGTAGCCCAGGTCCCTATGGCTACACCTTC
CDR3: CASSPGPYGYTF

J: TRBJ2-1
size: .
D: .
V: TRBV11-2
DNA: TGTGCCAGCCGGTCTGGTCAGCATCGCAATGAGCAGTTCTTC
CDR3: CASRSGQHRNEQFF

J: TRBJ2-7
size: .
D: .
V: TRBV9
DNA: TGTGCCAGCAGCGTAGGAGTCGAGGTTAACTACGAGCAGTACTTC
CDR3: CASSVGVEVNYEQYF

J: TRBJ1-2
size: .
D: .
V: TRBV5-6
DNA: TGTGCCAGCAGCTTCTTCGGGACAATCGGGGATGGCTACACCTTC
CDR3: CASSFFGTIGDGYTF

J: TRBJ2-7
size: .
D: TRBD2
V: TRBV6-5
DNA: TGTGCCAGCAGTTTACTAGCGGGAGCCAACGAGCAGTACTTC
CDR3: CASSLLAGANEQYF

J: TRBJ2-5
size: .
D: .
V: TRBV6-5
DNA: TGTGCCAGCAGCACAGACAGCAGACAAGAGACCCAGTACTTC
CDR3: CASSTDSRQETQYF

J: TRBJ1-2
size: .
D: TRBD1
V: TRBV29-1
DNA: TGCAGCGTTGGAACAGGGGGAGGTGGCTACACCTTC
CDR3: CSVGTGGGGYTF

J: TRBJ2-1
size: .
D: .
V: TRBV6-4
DNA: TGTGCCAGCAGTGACTCGACGGGAGAGGCGAATGAGCAGTTCTTC
CDR3: CASSDSTGEANEQFF

J: TRBJ1-2
size: once
D: .
V: TRBV6-5
DNA: TGTGCCAGCAGTCCGAATAGGAGGGGAAACTATGGCTACACCTTC
CDR3: CASSPNRRGNYGYTF

J: TRBJ2-3
size: once
D: .
V: TRBV4-2
DNA: TGTGCCAGCAGCCGTAAGGCGCAGGAGATACTCACAGATACGCAGTATTTT
CDR3: CASSRKAQEILTDTQYF

J: TRBJ1-1
size: .
D: TRBD1
V: TRBV11-2
DNA: TGTGCCAGCAGCCCAGTCTTCGGGACAGGGAACACTGAAGCTTTCTTT
CDR3: CASSPVFGTGNTEAFF

J: TRBJ2-1
size: .
D: TRBD1
V: TRBV19
DNA: TGTGCCAGTCACATGACAGGGTTGGTCAATGAGCAGTTCTTC
CDR3: CASHMTGLVNEQFF

J: TRBJ2-7
size: .
D: .
V: TRBV5-6
DNA: TGTGCCAGCAGCCCCCGGCCAGGGGAGGCCAACGAGCAGTACTTC
CDR3: CASSPRPGEANEQYF

J: TRBJ1-5
size: once
D: .
V: TRBV19
DNA: TGTGCCAGTAGCTGGACAGATAGCAATCAGCCCCAGCATTTT
CDR3: CASSWTDSNQPQHF

J: TRBJ2-1
size: .
D: .
V: TRBV4-3
DNA: TGCGCCAGCAGCCAGGGCGGCTCCTACTACAATGAGCAGTTCTTC
CDR3: CASSQGGSYYNEQFF

J: TRBJ2-1
size: .
D: .
V: TRBV7-2
DNA: TGTGCCAGCAGCTTAGTAGGGAATGAGCAGTTCTTC
CDR3: CASSLVGNEQFF

J: TRBJ2-3
size: .
D: TRBD1
V: TRBV27
DNA: TGTGCCAGCAGTCTCCGCCCGGGACAGGTAACAGATACGCAGTATTTT
CDR3: CASSLRPGQVTDTQYF

J: TRBJ2-5
size: .
D: .
V: TRBV11-1
DNA: TGTGCCAGCAGCCTCGGCCCCGACAGTTCACAGTACTTC
CDR3: CASSLGPDSSQYF

J: TRBJ2-7
size: .
D: .
V: TRBV29-1
DNA: TGCAGCGTTGTGGACTATACCTACGAGCAGTACTTC
CDR3: CSVVDYTYEQYF

J: TRBJ1-5
size: .
D: TRBD1
V: TRBV7-6
DNA: TGTGCCAGCAGCCTTAGGACAGGGGGAGGCAATCAGCCCCAGCATTTT
CDR3: CASSLRTGGGNQPQHF

J: TRBJ2-1
size: .
D: .
V: TRBV4-1
DNA: TGCGCCAGCAGCCAAGAGCGGCCCAATGGCGATGAGCAGTTCTTC
CDR3: CASSQERPNGDEQFF

J: TRBJ2-7
size: .
D: .
V: TRBV28
DNA: TGTGCCAGCAGTAGCCCTGTCACTACCTACGAGCAGTACTTC
CDR3: CASSSPVTTYEQYF

J: TRBJ2-7
size: .
D: .
V: TRBV7-8
DNA: TGTGCCAGCAGCCATATCACTTCTAACTACGAGCAGTACTTC
CDR3: CASSHITSNYEQYF

J: TRBJ2-5
size: .
D: .
V: TRBV5-8
DNA: TGTGCCAGCAGCTTGGAACGAGGCCCAACGAGGGAGCAAGAGACCCAGTACTTC
CDR3: CASSLERGPTREQETQYF

J: TRBJ1-2
size: .
D: .
V: TRBV5-4
DNA: TGTGCCAGCAGCCTTGAGGGGCCTAAGGGCTATGGCTACACCTTC
CDR3: CASSLEGPKGYGYTF

J: TRBJ2-7
size: .
D: TRBD2
V: TRBV7-9
DNA: TGTGCCAGCAGTCCGGCGGGAGGGAGGGCCTACGAGCAGTACTTC
CDR3: CASSPAGGRAYEQYF

J: TRBJ2-7
size: .
D: .
V: TRBV29-1
DNA: TGCAGCGTTGAGACGGGACACCTAGAATCCTACGAGCAGTACTTC
CDR3: CSVETGHLESYEQYF

J: TRBJ2-5
size: .
D: TRBD1
V: TRBV27
DNA: TGTGCCAGCAGTTTAAGTCGACAGGGCCAAGAGACCCAGTACTTC
CDR3: CASSLSRQGQETQYF

J: TRBJ1-5
size: .
D: .
V: TRBV7-9
DNA: TGTGCCAGCAGCTTCGGTGGTCACAGTCAGCCCCAGCATTTT
CDR3: CASSFGGHSQPQHF

J: TRBJ1-1
size: .
D: TRBD1
V: TRBV7-6
DNA: TGTGCCAGCAGCTTGGGGACAGCCAACACTGAAGCTTTCTTT
CDR3: CASSLGTANTEAFF

J: TRBJ2-7
size: .
D: .
V: TRBV4-1
DNA: TGCGCCAGCAGCCAAGTTTCGGGAGTCGACGAGCAGTACTTC
CDR3: CASSQVSGVDEQYF

J: TRBJ1-2
size: once
D: .
V: TRBV14
DNA: TGTGCCAGCAGCCAAGTTGGAGGCTCATATGGCTACACCTTC
CDR3: CASSQVGGSYGYTF

J: TRBJ2-2
size: .
D: .
V: TRBV14
DNA: TGTGCCAGCAGCCCCTATCCCCCCCCCGCGACAGGGAACACCGGGGAGCTGTTTTTT
CDR3: CASSPYPPPATGNTGELFF

J: TRBJ2-1
size: .
D: TRBD2
V: TRBV2
DNA: TGTGCCAGCAGTGGGGAGCGGGAGGGCGCTTACTCCTACAATGAGCAGTTCTTC
CDR3: CASSGEREGAYSYNEQFF

J: TRBJ1-4
size: .
D: TRBD1
V: TRBV28
DNA: TGTGCCAGCAGTTTGGTGACAGGGCCGATATATGAAAAACTGTTTTTT
CDR3: CASSLVTGPIYEKLFF

J: TRBJ2-5
size: once
D: TRBD2
V: TRBV28
DNA: TGTGCCAGCAGTACAGCGGGAGGGCCAATCGGGCCGCAACCTCAAGAGACCCAGTACTTC
CDR3: CASSTAGGPIGPQPQETQYF

J: TRBJ2-3
size: .
D: .
V: TRBV19
DNA: TGTGCCAGTAGTATGATGGTTCGCACAGATACGCAGTATTTT
CDR3: CASSMMVRTDTQYF

J: TRBJ2-7
size: .
D: TRBD2
V: TRBV23-1
DNA: TGCGCCAGCAGTCAATGGGAGGGACTAGCGAGCTACTTCTCCTACGAGCAGTACTTC
CDR3: CASSQWEGLASYFSYEQYF

J: TRBJ1-1
size: .
D: TRBD1
V: TRBV6-5
DNA: TGTGCCAGCAGTTACACAGGGGGCAACACTGAAGCTTTCTTT
CDR3: CASSYTGGNTEAFF

J: TRBJ1-5
size: .
D: TRBD1
V: TRBV28
DNA: TGTGCCAGCAGTTCATCCGGGACAGGGATCAATCAGCCCCAGCATTTT
CDR3: CASSSSGTGINQPQHF

J: TRBJ2-7
size: once
D: .
V: TRBV5-6
DNA: TGTGCCAGCAGCTTCGCAGAGATCTCCTACGAGCAGTACTTC
CDR3: CASSFAEISYEQYF

J: TRBJ2-5
size: .
D: .
V: TRBV5-1
DNA: TGCGCCAGCAGTAGGAGGGGGACGGTGAAAGAGACCCAGTACTTC
CDR3: CASSRRGTVKETQYF

J: TRBJ1-1
size: .
D: .
V: TRBV7-8
DNA: TGTGCCAGCAGCTTAGATCGGGGTTGGACTGAAGCTTTCTTT
CDR3: CASSLDRGWTEAFF

J: TRBJ1-4
size: .
D: .
V: TRBV5-6
DNA: TGTGCCAGCAGCTTGATGACCAGTGAAAAACTGTTTTTT
CDR3: CASSLMTSEKLFF

J: TRBJ2-1
size: .
D: TRBD2
V: TRBV25-1
DNA: TGTGCCAGCAGTGTAGCGACTAGCGGGAGATTTAATGAGCAGTTCTTC
CDR3: CASSVATSGRFNEQFF

J: TRBJ2-1
size: .
D: TRBD2
V: TRBV5-6
DNA: TGTGCCAGCAGCCGAATACTAGCGGGAGGTTACAGCTCCTACAATGAGCAGTTCTTC
CDR3: CASSRILAGGYSSYNEQFF

J: TRBJ2-1
size: .
D: .
V: TRBV6-4
DNA: TGTGCCAGCAGGGAATCGGGTGAGCAGTTCTTC
CDR3: CASRESGEQFF

J: TRBJ1-1
size: .
D: .
V: TRBV9
DNA: TGTGCCAGCAGCGGCGAACGAGGAAACACTGAAGCTTTCTTT
CDR3: CASSGERGNTEAFF

J: TRBJ2-7
size: .
D: .
V: TRBV25-1
DNA: TGTGCCAGTCAAGATATTTACGAGCAGTACTTC
CDR3: CASQDIYEQYF

J: TRBJ2-7
size: .
D: .
V: TRBV21-1
DNA: TGTGCCAGGCCCGACTGGGACTACGAGCAGTACTTC
CDR3: CARPDWDYEQYF

J: TRBJ2-1
size: .
D: .
V: TRBV4-1
DNA: TGCGCCAGCAGCCAAACGGGTAATGAGCAGTTCTTC
CDR3: CASSQTGNEQFF

J: TRBJ1-6
size: .
D: TRBD1
V: TRBV27
DNA: TGTGCCAGCAGGGAGGACAGGGGCATGAATTCACCCCTCCACTTT
CDR3: CASREDRGMNSPLHF

J: TRBJ2-7
size: once
D: TRBD1
V: TRBV7-9
DNA: TGTGCCAGCAGCTTCGGGACAGGCTCCTACGAGCAGTACTTC
CDR3: CASSFGTGSYEQYF

J: TRBJ1-1
size: .
D: .
V: TRBV6-1
DNA: TGTGCCAGCAGTCCAACCCCGCTCTGGAACACTGAAGCTTTCTTT
CDR3: CASSPTPLWNTEAFF

J: TRBJ2-7
size: .
D: TRBD2
V: TRBV2
DNA: TGTGCCAGCAGTGAAAGCGGGGTTCTCTACGAGCAGTACTTC
CDR3: CASSESGVLYEQYF